A single sample is the source of the 21 T cell receptor beta chains below, sequenced in a study of blood T cell repertoires in COVID-19. The method was immunoSEQ multiplex PCR; TCRdb's version includes in-frame clones alone and lacks a portion of them. This table holds about 230,000 clones, more than 75% found once. Material for sequencing was peripheral blood. These receptor sequences come from a man aged 35 to 55 with acute or convalescent COVID-19.

The chain links TRBV7-6 to TRBJ2-1; TRBD2 aligns across 10 bases. The CDR3 runs to 16 residues. With V trimmed by 2 bases and J by 4 bases, 5 bases remained unmatched. Germline V CDR1 and CDR2: SGHVS, FNYEAQ. The CDR3 coding sequence is TGTGCCAGCAGCTTAAGAATAGCGGGGGGTTACAATGAGCAGTTCTTC. Amino acids: CASSLRIAGGYNEQFF. Full variable domain (outside the CDR3, taken from reference TRBV7-6 and TRBJ2-1): GAGVSQSPRYKVTKRGQDVALRCDPISGHVSLYWYRQALGQGPEFLTYFNYEAQQDKSGLPNDRFSAERPEGSISTLTIQRTEQRDSAMYRCASSLRIAGGYNEQFFGPGTRLTVL.

CDR3 region: CASKDRRTNEKLFF. The DNA of the CDR3 is TGTGCCAGCAAGGACAGGAGGACTAATGAAAAACTGTTTTTT. The rearrangement links TRBV2 to TRBJ1-4; 7 bases line up with TRBD1. Trimming took 7 bases from V and 2 from J; bases not matched to a gene: 4. CDR1 is SNHLY, CDR2 FYNNEI, per germline. CDR3 size: 14 residues.

Comment on this clone: This sample includes further DNA sequences coding for the same CDR3. The chain couples TRBV28 to TRBJ1-2, with D tentatively TRBD1 (6 bases). Germline V CDR1 and CDR2: MDHEN, SYDVKM. The CDR3 runs 13 residues. V shed 6 bases and J shed 6 bases, with 14 bases lying between them. The chain's CDR3 is CASRPTGRDGYTF. CDR3 in DNA: TGTGCCAGCAGGCCGACAGGAAGGGATGGCTACACCTTC.

This sequence joins TRBV7-9 and TRBJ2-5, with D perhaps matching TRBD1 (6 bases). Germline-derived CDR1 and CDR2 are SEHNR and FQNEAQ (reference sequence). The CDR3 is 15 residues long. Between the trimmed V and J ends, which lost 3 bases and 7 bases, there was a span of 18 bases. The CDR3 spells CASSFPESTGLTQYF. CDR3 sequence (DNA): TGTGCCAGCAGCTTTCCCGAATCAACAGGGCTGACCCAGTACTTC. Combining the CDR3 with reference TRBV7-9 and TRBJ2-5 gives the whole variable domain DTGVSQNPRHKITKRGQNVTFRCDPISEHNRLYWYRQTLGQGPEFLTYFQNEAQLEKSRLLSDRFSAERPKGSFSTLEIQRTEQGDSAMYLCASSFPESTGLTQYFGPGTRLLVL.

The rearrangement links TRBV28 to TRBJ1-1; the match to TRBD1 covers 8 bases. Germline assignment: CDR1 MDHEN and CDR2 SYDVKM. V was pared by 6 bases and J by 1 base, with 1 base of the junction left unmatched. This CDR3 has 13 amino acids. The CDR3 DNA reads TGTGCCAGCAGGGGACAGGCGAACACTGAAGCTTTCTTT. Translated: CASRGQANTEAFF. Variable domain in full (rest from reference TRBV28 and TRBJ1-1): DVKVTQSSRYLVKRTGEKVFLECVQDMDHENMFWYRQDPGLGLRLIYFSYDVKMKEKGDIPEGYSVSREKKERFSLILESASTNQTSMYLCASRGQANTEAFFGQGTRLTVV.

This chain connects TRBV7-9 to TRBJ2-1; D may be TRBD2 (6 bases). Germline V gives CDR1 SEHNR, CDR2 FQNEAQ (reference sequence). The ends were cut back, 2 bases at V and 1 base at J, with 9 bases in the middle. The CDR3 length is 15 residues. The CDR3, as DNA: TGTGCCAGCAGCTTATGGGCGGGGTCCTACAATGAGCAGTTCTTC. Protein sequence: CASSLWAGSYNEQFF.

J is TRBJ2-5 and V is TRBV5-6; D ambiguous. The CDR3 totals 12 residues. The germline V gene has CDR1 SGHDT and CDR2 YYEEEE. The V and J ends lost 0 bases and 3 bases respectively, with 3 bases between them. CDR3 in DNA: TGTGCCAGCAGCTTGGCAAAAGAGACCCAGTACTTC. It encodes CASSLAKETQYF.

J is TRBJ1-2 and V is TRBV2; D remains unclear. This CDR3 spans 12 amino acids. CDR1 and CDR2 (germline): SNHLY, FYNNEI. Trimming cost V 6 bases and J 5 bases, with 10 bases left between them. The CDR3 bases are TGTGCCAGCAGGTGGGAGTCGTATGGCTACACCTTC. It codes for CASRWESYGYTF.

The rearrangement uses TRBV18 and TRBJ1-3; D possibly corresponds to TRBD1 (5 bases). Trimming cost V 6 bases and J 0 bases, with 15 bases left between them. This CDR3 has 16 residues. CDR1 and CDR2 from the germline V gene are KGHSH and LQKENI. CDR3 DNA: TGTGCCAGCTCGCCTATTACAGGCCACTCTGGAAACACCATATATTTT. Amino acids: CASSPITGHSGNTIYF.

This chain links TRBV5-4 with TRBJ2-2; perhaps TRBD1 as D (6 bases). Germline CDR1 and CDR2: SGHNT and YYREEE (reference sequence). The CDR3 is made up of 16 amino acids. V was cut by 2 bases and J by 6 bases, with 17 bases left in between. This chain's CDR3 is CASSFGFGTPAGELFF. The DNA of the CDR3 is TGTGCCAGCAGCTTTGGTTTTGGGACACCGGCCGGGGAGCTGTTTTTT.

A single count supports this clone. This CDR3 reads CASSLLQKYNEQFF. The CDR3, as DNA: TGTGCCAGCAGCTTGCTGCAGAAGTACAATGAGCAGTTCTTC. The chain has TRBV5-4 and TRBJ2-1; D is unresolved. V dropped 1 base and J dropped 4 bases, with 9 bases sitting between them. Germline CDR1 reads SGHNT; CDR2 reads YYREEE (reference sequence). The CDR3 length is 14 residues.

V and J are TRBV11-2 and TRBJ1-5, with D maybe TRBD1 (6 bases). CDR3 size: 15 residues. Germline CDR1 reads SGHAT; CDR2 reads FQNNGV. V was trimmed by 6 bases and J by 2 bases, leaving 14 bases between them. CDR3 DNA sequence: TGTGCCAGCAGTCCTACAGGGTTCGGCAATCAGCCCCAGCATTTT. It codes for CASSPTGFGNQPQHF.

The CDR3 here is CAWRDGTAYGYTF. The DNA of the CDR3 is TGTGCCTGGAGGGATGGGACAGCCTATGGCTACACCTTC. The chain recombines TRBV30 with TRBJ1-2; 7 bases are shared with TRBD1. The germline V gene encodes CDR1 GTSNPN and CDR2 SVGIG (reference sequence). This CDR3 is built from 13 residues. The V and J ends lost 3 bases and 4 bases, in that order; junction bases with no gene match: 5.

The chain joins TRBV5-1 to TRBJ1-2; a weak D match, TRBD1 (6 bases). V was trimmed by 0 bases and J by 4 bases, leaving 13 bases between them. This CDR3 has 15 residues. The germline CDR1 and CDR2 sequences are SGHRS and YFSETQ. The CDR3 sequence is CASSLVAGEGYGYTF. As DNA, the CDR3 is TGCGCCAGCAGCTTGGTAGCAGGGGAAGGCTATGGCTACACCTTC.

The gene calls are TRBV7-2 and TRBJ1-4; D is unclear. CDR3 length: 15 amino acids. The germline V gene encodes CDR1 SGHTA and CDR2 FQGNSA. V lost 1 base, J lost 4 bases, and 10 bases lay in between. The CDR3 spells CASSLVQVGNEKLFF. CDR3 sequence (DNA): TGTGCCAGCAGCTTAGTGCAGGTTGGTAATGAAAAACTGTTTTTT.

This clone was picked up one time. The chain uses TRBV2 and TRBJ2-7; 8 bases match TRBD2. The CDR3 totals 15 residues. Germline CDR1 is SNHLY and CDR2 is FYNNEI. Trimming at V came to 3 bases and at J to 0 bases, leaving 4 bases not matched to a gene. In DNA, the CDR3 is TGTGCCAGCAGTGAGGCGGGGGGACTCTCCTACGAGCAGTACTTC. As protein: CASSEAGGLSYEQYF.

This chain uses TRBV11-3 with TRBJ2-1; 7 bases are a match to TRBD2. The germline gives CDR1 SGHNT, CDR2 YENEEA. This CDR3 is 15 amino acids long. V shed 0 bases, J shed 2 bases, and the junction held 1 base outside the gene matches. The CDR3 nucleotides are TGTGCCAGCAGCTTAGACGGGACTACCTACAATGAGCAGTTCTTC. Translation: CASSLDGTTYNEQFF.

This chain joins TRBV7-3 and TRBJ2-5; TRBD2 agrees at 10 bases. This CDR3 contains 16 residues. V lost 2 bases to trimming and J lost 4 bases; unmatched junction nucleotides: 7. Per germline, CDR1 SGHTA and CDR2 FQGTGA. CDR3 DNA: TGTGCCAGCAGCTTAGGGAGCGGGGGGGCCTCAGAGACCCAGTACTTC. This sequence encodes CASSLGSGGASETQYF. The full variable domain, in which reference TRBV7-3 and TRBJ2-5 provide the parts outside the CDR3, is GAGVSQTPSNKVTEKGKYVELRCDPISGHTALYWYRQSLGQGPEFLIYFQGTGAADDSGLPNDRFFAVRPEGSVSTLKIQRTERGDSAVYLCASSLGSGGASETQYFGPGTRLLVL.

Details on this clone: Other DNA sequences in the sample encode the same CDR3. This chain uses TRBV2 with TRBJ1-5, with 11 bases matching TRBD1. CDR1 is SNHLY and CDR2 is FYNNEI in the germline V gene. V was pared by 5 bases and J by 6 bases, with 6 bases of the junction left unmatched. The CDR3 loop spans 15 amino acids. The DNA for the CDR3 is TGTGCCAGCAGTCTGGACAGGGGGCGCGGTCAGCCCCAGCATTTT. This sequence encodes CASSLDRGRGQPQHF.

This chain connects TRBV28 to TRBJ1-5, with TRBD1 matching over 8 bases. CDR3 length: 15 residues. Germline V gene sequence: CDR1 MDHEN, CDR2 SYDVKM. Trimming at V came to 5 bases and at J to 1 base, leaving 4 bases not matched to a gene. For the CDR3, the DNA is TGTGCCAGCAGTCCCCGGACAGGGAGCAATCAGCCCCAGCATTTT. Translation: CASSPRTGSNQPQHF.

The CDR3 is CAWRDPTSGEVNEQFF. CDR3 DNA: TGTGCCTGGAGAGACCCGACTAGCGGGGAGGTCAATGAGCAGTTCTTC. The chain joins TRBV30 to TRBJ2-1, with TRBD2 identical over 11 bases. Germline V gene data show CDR1 as GTSNPN and CDR2 as SVGIG (reference sequence). This CDR3 contains 16 residues. With V trimmed by 3 bases and J by 6 bases, 10 bases remained unmatched.